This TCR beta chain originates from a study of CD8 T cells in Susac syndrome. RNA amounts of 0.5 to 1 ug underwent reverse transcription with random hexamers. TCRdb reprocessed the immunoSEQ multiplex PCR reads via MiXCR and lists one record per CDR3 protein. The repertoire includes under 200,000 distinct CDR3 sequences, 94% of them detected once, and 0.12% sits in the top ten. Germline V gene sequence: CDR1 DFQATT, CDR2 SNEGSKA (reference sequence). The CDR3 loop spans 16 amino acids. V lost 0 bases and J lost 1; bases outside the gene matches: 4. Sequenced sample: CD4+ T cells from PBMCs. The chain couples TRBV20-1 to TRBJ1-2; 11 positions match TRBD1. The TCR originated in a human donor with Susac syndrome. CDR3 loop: CSARDLGTGGNYGYTF. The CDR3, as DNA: TGCAGTGCTAGAGATCTTGGGACAGGGGGTAACTATGGCTACACCTTC.